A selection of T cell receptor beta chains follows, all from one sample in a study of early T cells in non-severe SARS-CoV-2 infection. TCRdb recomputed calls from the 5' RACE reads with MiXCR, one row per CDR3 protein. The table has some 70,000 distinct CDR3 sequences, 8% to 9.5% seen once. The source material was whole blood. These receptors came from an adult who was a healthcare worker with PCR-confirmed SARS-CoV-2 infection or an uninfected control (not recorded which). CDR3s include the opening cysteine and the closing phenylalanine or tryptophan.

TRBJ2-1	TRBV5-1	CASSLDRGLAGGNEQFF
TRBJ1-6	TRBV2	CASYEPGTGRYNSPLHF
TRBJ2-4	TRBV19	CASSMTVLAKNIQYF
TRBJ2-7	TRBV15	CATSWTGLDEQYF
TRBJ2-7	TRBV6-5	CASSYSPKPGPYEQYF
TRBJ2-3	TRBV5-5	CASSLGPETTDTQYF
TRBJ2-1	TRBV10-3	CAISESNSYNEQFF
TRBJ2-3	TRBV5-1	CASSLVATGADTQYF
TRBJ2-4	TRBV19	CASSTAPISTSGLAKNIQYF
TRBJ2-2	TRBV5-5	CASSKRLAGGPDTGELFF
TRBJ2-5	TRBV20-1	CSARVRQGILETQYF
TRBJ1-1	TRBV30	CAWSALGGLNTEAFF
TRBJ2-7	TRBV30	CAWTRGGLISYEQYF
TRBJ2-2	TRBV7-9	CASSLPLDTGELFF
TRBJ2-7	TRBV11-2	CASRGTAYEQYF
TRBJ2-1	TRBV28	CASSSGTSNEQFF
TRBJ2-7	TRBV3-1	CASSQEGLAVYEQYF
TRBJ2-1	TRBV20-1	CSASSAGLSSYNEQFF
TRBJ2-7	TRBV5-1	CASSFHYEQYF
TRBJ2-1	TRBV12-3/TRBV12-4	CASTHGTSVPYNEQFF
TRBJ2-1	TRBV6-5	CASSGSTVHEQFF
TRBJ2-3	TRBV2	CASSVRDRTSTDTQYF
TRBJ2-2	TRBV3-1	CASSLRTGVTGELFF
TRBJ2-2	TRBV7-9	CASSFLVPNTGELFF
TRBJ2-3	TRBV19	CASSIAREDTQYF
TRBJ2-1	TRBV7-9	CASSSGLAGSFDYNEQFF
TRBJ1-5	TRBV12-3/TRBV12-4	CASARPGGNQPQHF
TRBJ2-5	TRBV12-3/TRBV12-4	CASRVAARETQYF
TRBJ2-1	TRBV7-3	CASSLGRGQNEQFF
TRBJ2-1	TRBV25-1	CASSVTEWYRDEQFF